This T cell receptor beta chain is drawn from a study of T cell responses to AZD1222 COVID-19 vaccine. Study-level findings and limits: Vaccine-associated CD4 TCRs ranged over spike, dominating at 160-218 and 743-854. In a largely white British group with more females than males, clonal diversity was possibly underestimated.

The data were produced by immunoSEQ multiplex PCR, yet TCRdb's version contains in-frame clones alone and is incomplete. The top ten hold 2.5% to 3.5% of the sample, which has about 120,000 clones, around 87% seen once. Germline V lookup: CDR1 LNHNV, CDR2 YYDKDF (reference sequence). V was shortened by 8 bases and J by 5 bases, with 12 bases between the two germline ends. The length of the CDR3 is 13 residues. On this clone itself: Its antigen remains unidentified.

This specimen was peripheral blood, taken 28 days after the second AZD1222 dose. The chain uses TRBV15 and TRBJ1-4, with D hard to call. The source of this sequence is an adult who received the AZD1222 COVID-19 vaccine. CDR3 sequence: CATQRAENEKLFF. The DNA of the CDR3 is TGTGCCACCCAGCGGGCGGAGAATGAAAAACTGTTTTTT.